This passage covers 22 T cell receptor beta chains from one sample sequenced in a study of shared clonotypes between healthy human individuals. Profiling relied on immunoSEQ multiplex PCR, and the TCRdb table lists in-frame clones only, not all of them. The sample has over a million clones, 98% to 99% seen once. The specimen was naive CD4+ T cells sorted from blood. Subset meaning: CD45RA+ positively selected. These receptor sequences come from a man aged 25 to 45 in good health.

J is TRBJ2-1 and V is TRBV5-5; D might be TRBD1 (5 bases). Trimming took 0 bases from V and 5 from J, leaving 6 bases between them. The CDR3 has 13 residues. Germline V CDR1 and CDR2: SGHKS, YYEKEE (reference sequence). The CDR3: CASSLDRNNEQFF. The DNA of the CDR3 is TGTGCCAGCAGCTTGGACAGGAACAATGAGCAGTTCTTC.

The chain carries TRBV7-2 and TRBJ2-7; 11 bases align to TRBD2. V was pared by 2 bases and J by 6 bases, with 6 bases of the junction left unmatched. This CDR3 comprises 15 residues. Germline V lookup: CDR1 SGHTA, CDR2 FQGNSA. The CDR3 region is CASSLRHSGRVEQYF. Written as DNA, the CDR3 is TGTGCCAGCAGCTTAAGACATAGCGGGAGGGTCGAGCAGTACTTC. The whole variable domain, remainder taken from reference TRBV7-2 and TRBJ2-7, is GAGVSQSPSNKVTEKGKDVELRCDPISGHTALYWYRQSLGQGLEFLIYFQGNSAPDKSGLPSDRFSAERTGGSVSTLTIQRTQQEDSAVYLCASSLRHSGRVEQYFGPGTRLTVT.

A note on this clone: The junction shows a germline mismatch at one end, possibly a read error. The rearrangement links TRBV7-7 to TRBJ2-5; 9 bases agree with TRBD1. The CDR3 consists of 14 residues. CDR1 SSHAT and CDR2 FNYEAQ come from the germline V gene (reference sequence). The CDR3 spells CASSQGQGRETQYF. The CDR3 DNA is TGTGCTAGCAGCCAAGGACAGGGGAGGGAGACCCAGTACTTC.

The CDR3 is CASSIRRLATDTQYF. In DNA form, the CDR3 reads TGTGCCAGCAGCATCCGGCGACTAGCCACAGATACGCAGTATTTT. The chain combines TRBV9 with TRBJ2-3, with TRBD2 identical over 7 bases. This CDR3 has 15 residues. The trim removed 4 bases at V and 2 bases at J, leaving 7 bases unmatched. Per germline, CDR1 SGDLS and CDR2 YYNGEE.

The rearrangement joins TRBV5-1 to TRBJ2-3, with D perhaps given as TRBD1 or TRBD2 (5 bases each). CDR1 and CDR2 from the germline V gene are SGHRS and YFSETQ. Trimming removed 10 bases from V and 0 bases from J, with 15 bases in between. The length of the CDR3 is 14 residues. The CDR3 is CAGREGSSTDTQYF. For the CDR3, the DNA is TGCGCCGGGCGAGAGGGGAGCAGCACAGATACGCAGTATTTT.

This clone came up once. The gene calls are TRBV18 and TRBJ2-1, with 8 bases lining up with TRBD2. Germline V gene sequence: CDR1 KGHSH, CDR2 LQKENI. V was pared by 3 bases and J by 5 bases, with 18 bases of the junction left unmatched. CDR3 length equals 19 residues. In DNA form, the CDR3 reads TGTGCCAGCTCACCCTACCGGGCCGGGAGGGATTCCCTGCACAATGAGCAGTTCTTC. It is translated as CASSPYRAGRDSLHNEQFF.

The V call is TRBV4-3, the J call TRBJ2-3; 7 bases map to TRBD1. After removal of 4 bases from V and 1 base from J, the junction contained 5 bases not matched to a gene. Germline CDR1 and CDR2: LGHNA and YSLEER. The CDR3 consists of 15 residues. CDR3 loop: CASSPSGTGTDTQYF. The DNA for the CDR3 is TGCGCCAGCAGCCCTTCCGGGACAGGCACAGATACGCAGTATTTT.

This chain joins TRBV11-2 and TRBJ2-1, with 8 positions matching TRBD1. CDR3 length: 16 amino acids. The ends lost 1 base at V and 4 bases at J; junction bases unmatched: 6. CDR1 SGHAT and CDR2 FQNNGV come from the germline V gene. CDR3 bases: TGTGCCAGCAGCTTAGCGGGGACAGGAGGATACAATGAGCAGTTCTTC. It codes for CASSLAGTGGYNEQFF.

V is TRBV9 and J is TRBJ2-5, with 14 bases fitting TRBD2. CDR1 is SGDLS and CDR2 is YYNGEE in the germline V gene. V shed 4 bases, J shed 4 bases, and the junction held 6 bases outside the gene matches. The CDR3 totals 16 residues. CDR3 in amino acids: CASSKGLAGVTETQYF. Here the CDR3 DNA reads TGTGCCAGCAGCAAGGGACTAGCGGGAGTTACAGAGACCCAGTACTTC. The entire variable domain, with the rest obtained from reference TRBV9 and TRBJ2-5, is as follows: DSGVTQTPKHLITATGQRVTLRCSPRSGDLSVYWYQQSLDQGLQFLIQYYNGEERAKGNILERFSAQQFPDLHSELNLSSLELGDSALYFCASSKGLAGVTETQYFGPGTRLLVL.

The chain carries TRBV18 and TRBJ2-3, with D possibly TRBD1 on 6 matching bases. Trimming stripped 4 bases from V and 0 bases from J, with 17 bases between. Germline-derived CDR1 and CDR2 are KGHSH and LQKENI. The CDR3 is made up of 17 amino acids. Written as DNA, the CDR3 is TGTGCCAGCTCACACTCGACAGGTCTTTACAGCACAGATACGCAGTATTTT. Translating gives CASSHSTGLYSTDTQYF.

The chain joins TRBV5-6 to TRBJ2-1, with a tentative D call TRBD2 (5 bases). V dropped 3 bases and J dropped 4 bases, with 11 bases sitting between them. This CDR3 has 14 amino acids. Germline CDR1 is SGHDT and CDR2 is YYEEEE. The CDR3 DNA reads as TGTGCCAGCAGCTGGCGGACGGGGTACAATGAGCAGTTCTTC. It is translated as CASSWRTGYNEQFF. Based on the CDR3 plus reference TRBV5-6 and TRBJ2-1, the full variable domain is DAGVTQSPTHLIKTRGQQVTLRCSPKSGHDTVSWYQQALGQGPQFIFQYYEEEERQRGNFPDRFSGHQFPNYSSELNVNALLLGDSALYLCASSWRTGYNEQFFGPGTRLTVL.

The CDR3 region has the DNA TGTGCCAGCGGGCTAAAAGTGAGGGATGGCTACACCTTC. Its translation is CASGLKVRDGYTF. The rearrangement joins TRBV7-9 to TRBJ1-2; unclear D gene. Germline V gene lookup returns CDR1 SEHNR and CDR2 FQNEAQ (reference sequence). V lost 8 bases and J lost 6, with 16 bases in between. The CDR3 length is 13 residues. The entire variable domain, with the rest obtained from reference TRBV7-9 and TRBJ1-2, is as follows: DTGVSQNPRHKITKRGQNVTFRCDPISEHNRLYWYRQTLGQGPEFLTYFQNEAQLEKSRLLSDRFSAERPKGSFSTLEIQRTEQGDSAMYLCASGLKVRDGYTFGSGTRLTVV.

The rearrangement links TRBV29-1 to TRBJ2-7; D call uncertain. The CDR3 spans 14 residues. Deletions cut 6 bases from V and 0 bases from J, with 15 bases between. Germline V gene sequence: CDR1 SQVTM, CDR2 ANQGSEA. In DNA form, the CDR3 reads TGCAGCGTCCCTTCGGCGGAGAGCTCCTACGAGCAGTACTTC. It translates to CSVPSAESSYEQYF.

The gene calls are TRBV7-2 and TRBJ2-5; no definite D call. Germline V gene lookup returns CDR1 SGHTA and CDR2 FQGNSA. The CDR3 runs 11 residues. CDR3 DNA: TGTAACGGGCGTCACCAAGAGACCCAGTACTTC. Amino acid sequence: CNGRHQETQYF.

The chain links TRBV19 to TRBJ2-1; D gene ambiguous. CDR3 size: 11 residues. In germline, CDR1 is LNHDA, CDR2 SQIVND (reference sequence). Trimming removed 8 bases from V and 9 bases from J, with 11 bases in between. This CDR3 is CASVTGFEQFF. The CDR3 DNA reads TGTGCCAGTGTGACCGGGTTTGAGCAGTTCTTC.

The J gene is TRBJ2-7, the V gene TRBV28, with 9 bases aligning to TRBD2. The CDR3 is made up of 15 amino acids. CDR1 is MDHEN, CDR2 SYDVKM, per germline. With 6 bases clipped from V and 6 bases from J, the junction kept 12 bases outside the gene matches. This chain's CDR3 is CASRPPQREALEQYF. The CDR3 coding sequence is TGTGCCAGCAGACCCCCGCAGCGGGAGGCTCTCGAGCAGTACTTC.

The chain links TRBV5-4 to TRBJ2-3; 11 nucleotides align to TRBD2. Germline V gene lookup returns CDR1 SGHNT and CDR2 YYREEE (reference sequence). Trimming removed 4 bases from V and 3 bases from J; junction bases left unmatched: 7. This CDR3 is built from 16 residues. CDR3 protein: CASSPRLAGGTDTQYF. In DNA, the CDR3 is TGTGCCAGCAGCCCGAGGCTAGCGGGAGGAACAGATACGCAGTATTTT.

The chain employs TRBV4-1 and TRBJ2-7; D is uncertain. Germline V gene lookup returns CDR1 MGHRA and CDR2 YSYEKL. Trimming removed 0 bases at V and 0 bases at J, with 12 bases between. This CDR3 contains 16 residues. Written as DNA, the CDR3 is TGCGCCAGCAGCCAAGAAGCCACCGCACTCTCCTACGAGCAGTACTTC. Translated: CASSQEATALSYEQYF.

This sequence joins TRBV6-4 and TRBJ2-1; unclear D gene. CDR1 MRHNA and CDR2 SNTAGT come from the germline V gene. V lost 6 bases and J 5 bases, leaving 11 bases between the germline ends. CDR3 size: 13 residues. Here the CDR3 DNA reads TGTGCCAGCAGACTGGACCGGGACAATGAGCAGTTCTTC. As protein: CASRLDRDNEQFF.

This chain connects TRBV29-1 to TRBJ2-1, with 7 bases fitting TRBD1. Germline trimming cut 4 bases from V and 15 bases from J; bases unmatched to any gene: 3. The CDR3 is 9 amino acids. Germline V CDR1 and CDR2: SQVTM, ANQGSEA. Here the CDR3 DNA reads TGCAGCGTTGGACAGGGTCGGTTCTTC. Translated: CSVGQGRFF.

CDR3: CASSISALDRGFYEQYF. The CDR3 bases are TGTGCCAGTAGTATCTCGGCCCTGGACAGGGGTTTTTACGAGCAGTACTTC. The V gene is TRBV19, the J gene TRBJ2-7, with 9 bases aligning to TRBD1. CDR1 and CDR2 (germline): LNHDA, SQIVND (reference sequence). The CDR3 has 17 residues. V was pared by 3 bases and J by 4 bases, with 13 bases of the junction left unmatched.

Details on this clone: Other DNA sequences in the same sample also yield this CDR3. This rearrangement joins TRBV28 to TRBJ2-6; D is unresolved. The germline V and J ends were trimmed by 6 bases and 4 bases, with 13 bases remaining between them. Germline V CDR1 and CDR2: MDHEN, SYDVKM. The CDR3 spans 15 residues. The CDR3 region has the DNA TGTGCCAGCAGCCTCCCCGGTTCCGGGGCCAACGTCCTGACTTTC. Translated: CASSLPGSGANVLTF. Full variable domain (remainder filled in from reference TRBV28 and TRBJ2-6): DVKVTQSSRYLVKRTGEKVFLECVQDMDHENMFWYRQDPGLGLRLIYFSYDVKMKEKGDIPEGYSVSREKKERFSLILESASTNQTSMYLCASSLPGSGANVLTFGAGSRLTVL.